Detailed here is one T cell receptor (beta chain). Trimming at V came to 5 bases and at J to 3 bases, leaving 11 bases not matched to a gene. The CDR3 sequence is 16 residues long. From germline, CDR1 is SGHAT and CDR2 FQNNGV. The data stem from a study of blood T cell repertoires in COVID-19. The method was immunoSEQ multiplex PCR; TCRdb's version includes in-frame clones alone and lacks a portion of them. The profile shows approximately 260,000 clones, approximately 85% of them singletons. The chain links TRBV11-2 to TRBJ2-7; 9 nucleotides align to TRBD1. The sequenced sample consisted of PBMCs or T cells enriched from blood (not recorded which). This sequence originates from a woman aged 45 to 65 who had been exposed to COVID-19. CDR3 loop: CASSPSDRGPYYEQYF. As DNA, the CDR3 is TGTGCCAGCAGCCCCTCGGACAGGGGACCCTACTACGAGCAGTACTTC.